This TCR beta chain derives from a study of molecular identifiers for immune sequencing clone quantification. General study results and limits: Underestimation of highly expanded clone sizes could arise where identical TCR molecules share a barcode.

Germline assignment: CDR1 LNHDA and CDR2 SQIVND (reference sequence). The V end lost 6 bases, the J end lost 6 bases, and 17 bases lay between the germline ends. The CDR3 runs 14 residues. With 10%, 30% or 50% of RNA, roughly 20,000 to 1,000,000 naive CD8 T cells were sequenced. Based on a CD8+CD4-CCR7+CD45RA+ profile, naive CD8 T cells were sorted. TCRdb reprocessed the PCR reads with MiXCR, giving one entry per CDR3 protein. The sample carries under 600,000 distinct CDR3 sequences, about 20% recorded once. There are many counts of this clonotype. What it recognizes is unknown. The source material was naive CD8+ T cells from blood, with Jurkat cell RNA spiked in. Indicated subset: FACS-sorted CD8+CD4-CCR7+CD45RA+ naive T cells. The TCR sequence derives from a human donor in good health. Some libraries in this study had Jurkat cell RNA spiked in. The chain uses TRBV19 and TRBJ1-1; D may be TRBD1 (6 bases). CDR3 bases: TGTGCCAGTAGCATTTTACAGGGAGGGTCTGAAGCTTTCTTT. It is translated as CASSILQGGSEAFF.